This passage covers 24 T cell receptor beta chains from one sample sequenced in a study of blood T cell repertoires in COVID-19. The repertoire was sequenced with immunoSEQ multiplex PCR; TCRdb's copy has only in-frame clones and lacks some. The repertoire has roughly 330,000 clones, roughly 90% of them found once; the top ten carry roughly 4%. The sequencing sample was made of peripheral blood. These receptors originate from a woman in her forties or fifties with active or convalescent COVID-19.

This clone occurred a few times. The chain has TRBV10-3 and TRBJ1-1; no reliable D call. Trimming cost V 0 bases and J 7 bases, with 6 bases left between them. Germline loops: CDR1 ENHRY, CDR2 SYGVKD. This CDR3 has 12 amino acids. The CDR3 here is CAISESEGEAFF. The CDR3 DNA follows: TGTGCCATCAGTGAGTCGGAGGGTGAAGCTTTCTTT.

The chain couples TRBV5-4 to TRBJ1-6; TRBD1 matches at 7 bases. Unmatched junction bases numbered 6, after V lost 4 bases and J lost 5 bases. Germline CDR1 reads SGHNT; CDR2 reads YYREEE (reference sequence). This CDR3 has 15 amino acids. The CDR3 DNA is TGTGCCAGCAGCCGGACCGACAGGGATAATTCACCCCTCCACTTT. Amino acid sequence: CASSRTDRDNSPLHF. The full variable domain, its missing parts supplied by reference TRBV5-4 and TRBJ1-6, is ETGVTQSPTHLIKTRGQQVTLRCSSQSGHNTVSWYQQALGQGPQFIFQYYREEENGRGNFPPRFSGLQFPNYSSELNVNALELDDSALYLCASSRTDRDNSPLHFGNGTRLTVT.

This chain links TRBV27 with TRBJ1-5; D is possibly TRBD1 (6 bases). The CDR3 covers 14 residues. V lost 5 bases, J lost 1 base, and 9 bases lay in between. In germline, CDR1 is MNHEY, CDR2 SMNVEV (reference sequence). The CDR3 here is CASSPRGSNQPQHF. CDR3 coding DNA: TGTGCCAGCAGTCCCAGGGGAAGCAATCAGCCCCAGCATTTT.

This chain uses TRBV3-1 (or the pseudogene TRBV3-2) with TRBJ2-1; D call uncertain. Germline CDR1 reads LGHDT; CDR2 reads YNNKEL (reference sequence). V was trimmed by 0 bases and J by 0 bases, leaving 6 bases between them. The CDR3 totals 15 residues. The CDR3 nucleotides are TGTGCCAGCAGCCAAGACTCGAGCTCCTACAATGAGCAGTTCTTC. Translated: CASSQDSSSYNEQFF.

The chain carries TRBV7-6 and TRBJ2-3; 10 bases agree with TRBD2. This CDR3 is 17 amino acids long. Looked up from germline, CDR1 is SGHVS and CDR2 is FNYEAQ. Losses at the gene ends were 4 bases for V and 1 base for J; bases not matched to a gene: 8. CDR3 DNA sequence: TGTGCCAGCAGCTCGTCTAGCGGGAGCAAAGGCACAGATACGCAGTATTTT. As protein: CASSSSSGSKGTDTQYF.

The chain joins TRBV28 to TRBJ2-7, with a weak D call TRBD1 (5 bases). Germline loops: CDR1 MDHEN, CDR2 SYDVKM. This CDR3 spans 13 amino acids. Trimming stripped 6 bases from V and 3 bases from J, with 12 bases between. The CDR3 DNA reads TGTGCCAGCAGCCACAGGACCGACTACGAGCAGTACTTC. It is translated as CASSHRTDYEQYF. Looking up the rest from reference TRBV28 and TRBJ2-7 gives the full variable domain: DVKVTQSSRYLVKRTGEKVFLECVQDMDHENMFWYRQDPGLGLRLIYFSYDVKMKEKGDIPEGYSVSREKKERFSLILESASTNQTSMYLCASSHRTDYEQYFGPGTRLTVT.

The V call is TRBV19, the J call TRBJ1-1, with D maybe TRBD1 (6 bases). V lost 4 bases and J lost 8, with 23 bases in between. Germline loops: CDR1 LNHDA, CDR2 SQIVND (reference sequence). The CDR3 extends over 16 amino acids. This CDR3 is CASSRVSGAEPPEAFF. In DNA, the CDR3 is TGTGCCAGTAGTAGGGTGTCAGGGGCTGAGCCCCCCGAAGCTTTCTTT.

The CDR3 protein is CATRYAGTPTTYEQYF. In DNA form, the CDR3 reads TGTGCCACCCGTTATGCCGGGACACCGACGACCTACGAGCAGTACTTC. The chain recombines TRBV19 with TRBJ2-7; weak D call: TRBD1 (6 bases). The CDR3 is made up of 16 amino acids. Germline assignment: CDR1 LNHDA and CDR2 SQIVND (reference sequence). V lost 10 bases and J 2 bases, leaving 24 bases between the germline ends. Based on the CDR3 plus reference TRBV19 and TRBJ2-7, the full variable domain is DGGITQSPKYLFRKEGQNVTLSCEQNLNHDAMYWYRQDPGQGLRLIYYSQIVNDFQKGDIAEGYSVSREKKESFPLTVTSAQKNPTAFYLCATRYAGTPTTYEQYFGPGTRLTVT.

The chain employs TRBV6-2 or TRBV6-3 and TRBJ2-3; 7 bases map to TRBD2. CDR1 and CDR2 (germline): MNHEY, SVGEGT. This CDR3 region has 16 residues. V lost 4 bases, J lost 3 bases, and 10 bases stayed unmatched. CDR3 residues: CASSLGGGPGTDTQYF. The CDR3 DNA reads TGTGCCAGCAGTTTGGGGGGAGGGCCGGGGACAGATACGCAGTATTTT.

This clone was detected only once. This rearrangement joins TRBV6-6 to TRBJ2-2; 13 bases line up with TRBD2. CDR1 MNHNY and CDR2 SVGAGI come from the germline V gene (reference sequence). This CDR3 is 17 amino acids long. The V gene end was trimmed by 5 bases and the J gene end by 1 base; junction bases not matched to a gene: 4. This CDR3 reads CASSPGLAGLNTGELFF. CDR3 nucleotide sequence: TGTGCCAGCAGTCCGGGACTAGCGGGACTGAACACCGGGGAGCTGTTTTTT.

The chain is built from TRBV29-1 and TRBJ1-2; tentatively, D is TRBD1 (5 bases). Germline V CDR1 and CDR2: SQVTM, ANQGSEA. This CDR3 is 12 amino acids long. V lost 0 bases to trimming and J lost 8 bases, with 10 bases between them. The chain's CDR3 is CSVEEIWGGYTF. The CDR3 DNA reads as TGCAGCGTTGAAGAAATTTGGGGCGGCTACACCTTC.

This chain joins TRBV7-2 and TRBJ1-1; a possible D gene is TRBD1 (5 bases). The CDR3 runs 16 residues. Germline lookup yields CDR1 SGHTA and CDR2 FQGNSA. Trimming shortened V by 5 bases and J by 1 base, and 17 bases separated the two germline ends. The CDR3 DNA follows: TGTGCCAGCAGCCCTCAAGCCAGGGTCGCGAACACTGAAGCTTTCTTT. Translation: CASSPQARVANTEAFF.

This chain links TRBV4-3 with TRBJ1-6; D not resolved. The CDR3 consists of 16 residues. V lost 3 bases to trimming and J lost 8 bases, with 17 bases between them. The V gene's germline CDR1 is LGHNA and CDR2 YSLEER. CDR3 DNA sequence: TGCGCCAGCAGCCAGACCGTGACTCCCCTAGATTCACCCCTCCACTTT. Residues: CASSQTVTPLDSPLHF.

The CDR3 protein is CAWSGGEWAFF. The CDR3 DNA is TGTGCCTGGAGTGGGGGGGAATGGGCTTTCTTT. This chain connects TRBV30 to TRBJ1-1, with TRBD1 as a possible D gene (5 bases). Trimming took 1 base from V and 11 from J, leaving 11 bases between them. This CDR3 contains 11 residues. Germline lookup yields CDR1 GTSNPN and CDR2 SVGIG (reference sequence).

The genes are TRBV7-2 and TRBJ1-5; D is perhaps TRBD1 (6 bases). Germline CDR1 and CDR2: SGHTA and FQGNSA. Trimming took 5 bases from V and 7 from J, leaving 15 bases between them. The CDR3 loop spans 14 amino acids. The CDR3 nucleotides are TGTGCCAGCAGCCCTGAACAGGGAAAACAGCCCCAGCATTTT. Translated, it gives CASSPEQGKQPQHF.

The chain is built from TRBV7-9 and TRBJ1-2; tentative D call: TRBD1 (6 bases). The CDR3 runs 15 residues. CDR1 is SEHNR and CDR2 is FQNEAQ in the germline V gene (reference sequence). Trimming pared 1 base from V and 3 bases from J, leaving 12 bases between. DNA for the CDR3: TGTGCCAGCAGCTTAGTTGCCAGGGGCGACTATGGCTACACCTTC. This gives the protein CASSLVARGDYGYTF.

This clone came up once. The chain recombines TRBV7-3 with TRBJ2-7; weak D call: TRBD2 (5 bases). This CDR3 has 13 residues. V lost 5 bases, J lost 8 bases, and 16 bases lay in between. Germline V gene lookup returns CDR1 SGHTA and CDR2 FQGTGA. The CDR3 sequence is CASSPRGPEKQYF. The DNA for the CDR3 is TGTGCCAGCAGCCCCCGGGGTCCCGAGAAGCAGTACTTC.

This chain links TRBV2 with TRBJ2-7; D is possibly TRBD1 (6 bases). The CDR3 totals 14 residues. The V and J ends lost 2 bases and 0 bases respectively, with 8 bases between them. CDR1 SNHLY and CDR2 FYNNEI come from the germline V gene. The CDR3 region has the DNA TGTGCCAGCAGTGAAAGGGGGTCCTCCTACGAGCAGTACTTC. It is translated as CASSERGSSYEQYF.

The CDR3 nucleotides read TGTGCCATCACCTGGGGGACAGGGGGCACTGAAGCTTTCTTT. This translates into CAITWGTGGTEAFF. The rearrangement links TRBV10-3 to TRBJ1-1, with 11 bases matching TRBD1. CDR1 is ENHRY, CDR2 SYGVKD, per germline. J was trimmed by 4 bases and V by 7 bases; bases with no gene match: 5. This CDR3 spans 14 amino acids.

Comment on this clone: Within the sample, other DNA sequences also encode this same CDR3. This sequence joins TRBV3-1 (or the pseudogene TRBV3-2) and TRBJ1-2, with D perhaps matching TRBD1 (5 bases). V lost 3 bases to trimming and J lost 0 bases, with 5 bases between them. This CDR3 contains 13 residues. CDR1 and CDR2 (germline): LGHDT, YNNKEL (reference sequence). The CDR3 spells CASSQTANYGYTF. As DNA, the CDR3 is TGTGCCAGCAGCCAGACAGCTAACTATGGCTACACCTTC.

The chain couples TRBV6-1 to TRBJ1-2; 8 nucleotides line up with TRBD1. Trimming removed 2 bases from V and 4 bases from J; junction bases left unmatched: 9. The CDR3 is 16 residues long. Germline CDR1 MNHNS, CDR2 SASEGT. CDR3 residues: CASSEQGARSTYGYTF. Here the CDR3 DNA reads TGTGCCAGCAGTGAACAGGGGGCCAGGTCGACCTATGGCTACACCTTC.

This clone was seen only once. In DNA form, the CDR3 reads TGTGCCAGCAGTGACAGGACAAACTACGGGGGGAATTCACCCCTCCACTTT. Amino acids: CASSDRTNYGGNSPLHF. The chain links TRBV27 to TRBJ1-6; D might be TRBD1 (6 bases). V was pared by 5 bases and J by 7 bases, with 21 bases between. CDR1 is MNHEY, CDR2 SMNVEV, per germline (reference sequence). The CDR3 contains 17 residues.

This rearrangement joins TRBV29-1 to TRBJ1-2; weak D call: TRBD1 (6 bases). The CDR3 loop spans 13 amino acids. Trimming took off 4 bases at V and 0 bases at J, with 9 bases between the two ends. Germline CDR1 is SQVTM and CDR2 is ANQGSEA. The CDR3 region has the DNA TGCAGCGTTGGGACAGTCCCTAACTATGGCTACACCTTC. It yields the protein CSVGTVPNYGYTF.

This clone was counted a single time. In DNA, the CDR3 is TGTGCCAGCAGCGTAGGAGCCAGCGAAGCTGAAGCTTTCTTT. Encoded protein: CASSVGASEAEAFF. The rearrangement uses TRBV9 and TRBJ1-1; D is uncertain. This CDR3 spans 14 amino acids. Trimming shortened V by 0 bases and J by 6 bases, and 12 bases separated the two germline ends. Germline values: CDR1 SGDLS, CDR2 YYNGEE. The entire variable domain, with the rest obtained from reference TRBV9 and TRBJ1-1, is as follows: DSGVTQTPKHLITATGQRVTLRCSPRSGDLSVYWYQQSLDQGLQFLIQYYNGEERAKGNILERFSAQQFPDLHSELNLSSLELGDSALYFCASSVGASEAEAFFGQGTRLTVV.